This T cell receptor (beta chain) was found in a study of cytomegalovirus exposure and HLA in healthy donors. Study in general: The roughly 120 validation repertoires, a later analysis reported, used the same platform as the roughly 610 first-cohort repertoires.

Study outcomes and limitations: That first-cohort TCR clusters tended to co-occur in the 130 or so validation repertoires was found in a later analysis. Whilst most TCR sequences proved rare, a subset of public TCRs occurred across many donors.

Sequencing was performed with immunoSEQ multiplex PCR; in TCRdb, only in-frame clones are kept and a portion is missing. The sample has roughly 150,000 clones; roughly 95% are singletons. A remark on this clone: Its antigen is not known.

This CDR3 contains 14 residues. Germline CDR1 and CDR2: MNHEY and SVGAGI. V lost 6 bases, J lost 1 base, and 12 bases lay in between. This TCR was recovered from a woman under 30 in good health and CMV-seronegative. Sequencing was carried out using PBMCs. The V gene is TRBV6-5, the J gene TRBJ1-1; possibly TRBD1 for D (6 bases). Here the CDR3 reads CASSRTAANTEAFF. The CDR3, as DNA: TGTGCCAGCAGCCGGACAGCAGCGAACACTGAAGCTTTCTTT.